Sequencing of this TCR beta chain was carried out in a study of blood T cell repertoires in COVID-19. The overall study: Samples came from the United States, Italy and Spain, spanning acute and convalescent COVID-19. In each case, the material was cDNA or gDNA derived from T cells, B-cell-depleted T cells, or PBMCs.

TCRdb keeps only in-frame clones here, not all; method: immunoSEQ multiplex PCR. This sample has tens of thousands of clones, with roughly 88% found just once. Germline trimming cut 4 bases from V and 1 base from J; bases unmatched to any gene: 6. The CDR3 is made up of 15 amino acids. Germline-derived CDR1 and CDR2 are SGHVS and FNYEAQ. The V gene is TRBV7-6, the J gene TRBJ2-7, with 8 bases lining up with TRBD1. The clonotype was recovered from a man between 50 and 59 years old with active COVID-19. Input material: peripheral blood. The CDR3 DNA reads as TGTGCCAGCAGCTCGGAGACAGGGGCATCCTACGAGCAGTACTTC. This sequence encodes CASSSETGASYEQYF.